What follows are 21 T cell receptor beta chains derived from one specimen sequenced in a study of CD8 T cells in Susac syndrome. It was with random hexamers that 0.5 to 1 ug RNA was reverse transcribed. Using its own MiXCR run on the immunoSEQ multiplex PCR reads, TCRdb lists one record per CDR3 protein. This table holds 130,000 or so distinct CDR3 sequences, roughly 94% found once. The sample comprised CD4+ T cells from PBMCs. Receptors originate from a human donor in good health.

Written as DNA, the CDR3 is TGTGCCAGCAGCTTAAACCCCTTTCAGGACCCATCACCAGAGACCCAGTACTTC. As protein: CASSLNPFQDPSPETQYF. This chain links TRBV7-9 with TRBJ2-5; D not resolved. The CDR3 loop spans 18 amino acids. The V and J ends lost 2 bases and 4 bases respectively, with 23 bases between them. The germline V gene encodes CDR1 SEHNR and CDR2 FQNEAQ (reference sequence).

This clonotype was detected only once. V and J are TRBV13 and TRBJ2-5; 7 bases are a match to TRBD1. Germline CDR1 reads PRHDT; CDR2 reads FYEKMQ (reference sequence). Losses at the gene ends were 1 base for V and 2 bases for J; bases not matched to a gene: 7. This CDR3 is 16 amino acids long. For the CDR3, the DNA is TGTGCCAGCAGCTTAGCCCTACAGGGGAGACAAGAGACCCAGTACTTC. Amino acids: CASSLALQGRQETQYF.

The CDR3 DNA is TGTGCCAGCTCCCCGGACTCCTCAAGCAGGGGCTACACCTTC. It codes for CASSPDSSSRGYTF. The V call is TRBV18, the J call TRBJ1-2; no clear D. The V gene lost 6 bases and the J gene lost 8 bases, with 19 bases spanning the gap. The CDR3 runs 14 residues. Per the germline V gene, CDR1 is KGHSH and CDR2 is LQKENI.

The chain uses TRBV30 and TRBJ2-7; 8 nucleotides align to TRBD2. Trimming cost V 0 bases and J 2 bases; bases outside gene matches: 12. Per the germline V gene, CDR1 is GTSNPN and CDR2 is SVGIG (reference sequence). The CDR3 runs 17 residues. In nucleotides, the CDR3 is TGTGCCTGGAGTGTATACCTAGCGGGTACTACTCCCTACGAGCAGTACTTC. Translation: CAWSVYLAGTTPYEQYF. Full variable domain (outside the CDR3, taken from reference TRBV30 and TRBJ2-7): SQTIHQWPATLVQPVGSPLSLECTVEGTSNPNLYWYRQAAGRGLQLLFYSVGIGQISSEVPQNLSASRPQDRQFILSSKKLLLSDSGFYLCAWSVYLAGTTPYEQYFGPGTRLTVT.

The chain links TRBV28 to TRBJ1-5; 7 bases are a match to TRBD1. Germline loops: CDR1 MDHEN, CDR2 SYDVKM. The ends lost 7 bases at V and 0 bases at J; junction bases unmatched: 6. The CDR3 sequence is 15 residues long. The CDR3 loop reads CASKTGDYSNQPQHF. In nucleotides, the CDR3 is TGTGCCAGCAAAACAGGGGACTATAGCAATCAGCCCCAGCATTTT.

The V gene is TRBV12-3 or TRBV12-4, the J gene TRBJ2-2, with TRBD2 as a possible D gene (5 bases). The V end was cut by 3 bases, the J end by 5 bases, with 19 bases between. The length of the CDR3 is 17 residues. This CDR3 is CASSLILRRPGTGELFF. CDR3 in DNA: TGTGCCAGCAGTTTGATACTTCGACGGCCGGGAACCGGGGAGCTGTTTTTT.

This sequence joins TRBV3-1 and TRBJ2-7; TRBD2 agrees at 8 bases. Losses at the gene ends were 1 base for V and 2 bases for J; bases not matched to a gene: 4. This CDR3 region has 15 residues. The germline gives CDR1 LGHDT, CDR2 YNNKEL (reference sequence). The CDR3 spells CASSQALAGPYEQYF. In DNA form, the CDR3 reads TGTGCCAGCAGCCAAGCCCTAGCGGGCCCCTACGAGCAGTACTTC.

In this sample, this clonotype turned up a few times. The CDR3 DNA reads TGTGCCAGTAGTCTACAGGGATACGAGCAGTACTTC. Residues: CASSLQGYEQYF. The chain has TRBV19 and TRBJ2-7; TRBD1 might be the D (6 bases). Trimming stripped 5 bases from V and 4 bases from J, with 9 bases between. The CDR3 loop spans 12 amino acids. CDR1 LNHDA and CDR2 SQIVND come from the germline V gene (reference sequence).

The chain uses TRBV12-3 or TRBV12-4 and TRBJ1-1; TRBD1 is a possible D gene (5 bases). The CDR3 sequence is 14 residues long. Between the trimmed V and J ends, which lost 6 bases and 0 bases, there was a span of 11 bases. This chain's CDR3 is CASRLTDLNTEAFF. CDR3 nucleotide sequence: TGTGCCAGCAGGCTGACAGATTTGAACACTGAAGCTTTCTTT.

The chain has TRBV28 and TRBJ2-2; 8 bases are a match to TRBD1. Germline V gives CDR1 MDHEN, CDR2 SYDVKM. There are 17 residues in the CDR3. Losses at the gene ends were 3 bases for V and 4 bases for J; bases not matched to a gene: 10. CDR3 DNA sequence: TGTGCCAGCAGTTTTAGACAGGGGCTGATGGGCACCGGGGAGCTGTTTTTT. The encoded protein is CASSFRQGLMGTGELFF.

CDR3 residues: CASSFASRGHTDTQYF. The DNA of the CDR3 is TGTGCCAGCAGTTTCGCGTCGAGGGGCCACACAGATACGCAGTATTTT. V usage is TRBV27 and J usage is TRBJ2-3; possibly TRBD1 or TRBD2 for D (5 bases each). Germline-derived CDR1 and CDR2 are MNHEY and SMNVEV (reference sequence). The CDR3 contains 16 residues. Trimming removed 3 bases from V and 2 bases from J, with 15 bases in between.

CDR3 nucleotide sequence: TGTGCCAGCAGTTCCCGAGGGACAGGGGGCGAGCAGTACTTC. Residues: CASSSRGTGGEQYF. This chain joins TRBV12-3 or TRBV12-4 and TRBJ2-7; 11 bases are a match to TRBD1. This CDR3 spans 14 amino acids. The J segment lost 6 bases and the V segment lost 4 bases, leaving 5 bases of the junction unmatched.

The chain uses TRBV19 and TRBJ2-7; 13 bases match TRBD2. This CDR3 has 16 amino acids. With 5 bases clipped from V and 5 bases from J, the junction kept 9 bases outside the gene matches. Germline V gene data show CDR1 as LNHDA and CDR2 as SQIVND (reference sequence). The CDR3 DNA is TGTGCCAGTAGTGGGACTAGCGGGATGAAAGCGGACGAGCAGTACTTC. Encoded protein: CASSGTSGMKADEQYF.

V and J are TRBV30 and TRBJ2-3; 10 nucleotides agree with TRBD2. The V gene's germline CDR1 is GTSNPN and CDR2 SVGIG (reference sequence). This CDR3 spans 15 amino acids. V trimming: 5 bases; J trimming: 3 bases; junction bases outside the gene matches: 8. The DNA for the CDR3 is TGTGCCTGGGGACCTAGCGGGAGTCCAACAGATACGCAGTATTTT. Encoded protein: CAWGPSGSPTDTQYF.

The chain has TRBV12-3 or TRBV12-4 and TRBJ2-7, with D possibly matching TRBD2 (6 bases). V was pared by 6 bases and J by 6 bases, with 12 bases between. The CDR3 length is 12 residues. The CDR3 spells CASSIGGGEQYF. As DNA, the CDR3 is TGTGCCAGCAGCATCGGGGGAGGCGAGCAGTACTTC.

J is TRBJ2-7 and V is TRBV2; 8 nucleotides match TRBD2. The V gene end was trimmed by 5 bases and the J gene end by 2 bases; junction bases not matched to a gene: 5. The CDR3 extends over 14 amino acids. Germline V gives CDR1 SNHLY, CDR2 FYNNEI. In DNA form, the CDR3 reads TGTGCCAGCAGTCGACTAGCGATTGCCTACGAGCAGTACTTC. Translated: CASSRLAIAYEQYF.

The V call is TRBV6-5, the J call TRBJ2-6; TRBD2 might be the D (6 bases). CDR3 length equals 14 residues. CDR1 and CDR2 from the germline V gene are MNHEY and SVGAGI. V gave up 8 bases and J gave up 4 bases, with 12 bases separating them. CDR3 residues: CASQLAPGANVLTF. DNA for the CDR3: TGTGCCAGCCAGCTAGCGCCCGGGGCCAACGTCCTGACTTTC.

The CDR3 DNA follows: TGTGCCAGCAGCTTAGAGGTTAGGACTGAAGCTTTCTTT. Translating it yields CASSLEVRTEAFF. V usage is TRBV7-2 and J usage is TRBJ1-1, with D hard to call. The germline gives CDR1 SGHTA, CDR2 FQGNSA. The V gene lost 1 base and the J gene lost 5 bases, with 8 bases spanning the gap. CDR3 size: 13 residues.

J is TRBJ2-7 and V is TRBV6-1, with 8 bases that match TRBD2. The CDR3 covers 16 residues. V shed 5 bases, J shed 0 bases, and the junction held 9 bases outside the gene matches. Germline V lookup: CDR1 MNHNS, CDR2 SASEGT. CDR3 sequence reads: CASSKGGTSGSYEQYF. CDR3 bases: TGTGCCAGCAGTAAGGGAGGAACTAGCGGCTCCTACGAGCAGTACTTC.

CDR3 loop: CASSDTGRGETQYF. The CDR3 coding sequence is TGCGCCAGCAGTGACACGGGCCGAGGGGAGACCCAGTACTTC. The chain has TRBV10-1 and TRBJ2-5; D possibly corresponds to TRBD2 (5 bases). Germline values: CDR1 WNHNN, CDR2 SYGVQD (reference sequence). V was shortened by 3 bases and J by 5 bases, with 13 bases between the two germline ends. The CDR3 is 14 amino acids.

V usage is TRBV15 and J usage is TRBJ2-5; 7 positions agree with TRBD2. This CDR3 has 15 residues. V was clipped by 2 bases and J by 2 bases; unmatched bases: 5. Germline V gene lookup returns CDR1 LNHNV and CDR2 YYDKDF (reference sequence). The CDR3 DNA sequence: TGTGCCACCAGCAGATTGGCTAGCGGTCAAGAGACCCAGTACTTC. Its protein is CATSRLASGQETQYF.